This T cell receptor (beta chain) originates from a study of long-term antiretroviral therapy in people with HIV. Germline CDR1 reads SGHDT; CDR2 reads YYEEEE. V was pared by 1 base and J by 7 bases, with 15 bases between. The CDR3 runs to 15 residues. The assay used was immunoSEQ (version v3.0), run at survey level. Only in-frame clones appear in the TCRdb table, and some are missing; sequencing was by immunoSEQ multiplex PCR. The sample holds roughly 20,000 clones, 70% to 80% seen once. There were no participants with HIV treated outside the United States. Study results and caveats: Repertoires looked antigen-experienced, with only a slight naive shift after ART. The study found that diversity rose after ART but stayed below transplant donor controls.

Comments on this clone: The antigen remains undetermined.

This clonotype was obtained from a woman aged 40-49 years with HIV. The specimen comprised unsorted PBMCs, sampled 4.1 years after starting antiretroviral therapy. The gene calls are TRBV5-6 and TRBJ2-1; perhaps TRBD1 as D (6 bases). The CDR3 reads CASSLNDRTGNEQFF. The CDR3 nucleotides read TGTGCCAGCAGCTTGAACGACAGGACCGGGAATGAGCAGTTCTTC.